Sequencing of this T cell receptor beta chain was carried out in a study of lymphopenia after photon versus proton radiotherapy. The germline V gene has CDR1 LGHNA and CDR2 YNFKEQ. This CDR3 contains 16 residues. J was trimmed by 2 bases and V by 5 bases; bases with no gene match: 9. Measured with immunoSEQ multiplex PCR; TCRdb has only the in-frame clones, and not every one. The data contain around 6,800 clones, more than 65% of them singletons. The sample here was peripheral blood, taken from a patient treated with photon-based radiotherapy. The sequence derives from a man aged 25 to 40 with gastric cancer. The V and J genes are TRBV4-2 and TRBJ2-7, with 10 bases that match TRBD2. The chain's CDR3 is CASSLGLAGDPYEQYF. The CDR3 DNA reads TGTGCCAGCAGCTTGGGCCTAGCGGGAGATCCCTACGAGCAGTACTTC.